This T cell receptor beta chain was identified in a study of blood T cell repertoires in COVID-19. Turning to the study itself: The study drew acute and convalescent COVID-19 samples from the United States, Italy and Spain.

Participants spanned ages about 18 to 100 years and resided in 24 US areas. The data were produced by immunoSEQ multiplex PCR, yet TCRdb's version contains in-frame clones alone and is incomplete. The sample lists nearly 250,000 clones; over 80% were seen once. The CDR3 is 15 amino acids. Germline assignment: CDR1 LNHDA and CDR2 SQIVND (reference sequence). The J segment lost 1 base and the V segment lost 11 bases, leaving 12 bases of the junction unmatched. The receptor's source is a man between 45 and 60 years old who had been exposed to COVID-19. The sample comprised PBMCs or T cells enriched from blood (not recorded which). The chain has TRBV19 and TRBJ2-3; 7 bases are a match to TRBD2. Written as DNA, the CDR3 is TGTGCCGCAGGCCATCGGCTAGCGGGCACAGATACGCAGTATTTT. This encodes CAAGHRLAGTDTQYF. The complete variable domain, with remaining parts taken from reference TRBV19 and TRBJ2-3, reads DGGITQSPKYLFRKEGQNVTLSCEQNLNHDAMYWYRQDPGQGLRLIYYSQIVNDFQKGDIAEGYSVSREKKESFPLTVTSAQKNPTAFYLCAAGHRLAGTDTQYFGPGTRLTVL.